Each of the 4 T cell receptor beta chains below was sequenced from the same sample in a study of cytomegalovirus exposure and HLA in healthy donors. Method: immunoSEQ multiplex PCR; TCRdb's copy keeps in-frame clones and lacks some. Of tens of thousands of clones in the sample, approximately 90% are singletons; the top ten hold about 3%. The sequencing input was PBMCs. The receptors were gathered from a man aged 18 to 30 in good health and CMV-seronegative.

The chain carries TRBV7-9 and TRBJ2-7, with 10 bases lining up with TRBD2. In germline, CDR1 is SEHNR, CDR2 FQNEAQ (reference sequence). The CDR3 totals 17 residues. V lost 4 bases to trimming and J lost 2 bases; unmatched junction nucleotides: 11. CDR3 amino acids: CASSSGLAGVVPYEQYF. Here the CDR3 DNA reads TGTGCCAGCAGCTCAGGGCTAGCGGGAGTGGTTCCCTACGAGCAGTACTTC.

This chain joins TRBV9 and TRBJ2-1; no definite D call. Germline lookup yields CDR1 SGDLS and CDR2 YYNGEE. The CDR3 sequence is 15 residues long. Trimming pared 4 bases from V and 3 bases from J, leaving 14 bases between. CDR3 region: CASSLSYAVYNEQFF. The CDR3 nucleotides read TGTGCCAGCAGCCTCAGTTACGCAGTCTACAATGAGCAGTTCTTC.

CDR3 DNA sequence: TGCGCCAGCAGCGAAATTCCCCGGGACTACCTCCAAAATCAGTTCTTC. The encoded protein is CASSEIPRDYLQNQFF. The V gene is TRBV5-1, the J gene TRBJ2-1; 7 nucleotides agree with TRBD2. CDR3 length: 16 amino acids. J gave up 13 bases and V 4 bases, and 20 bases lay outside the gene matches. Germline V gene lookup returns CDR1 SGHRS and CDR2 YFSETQ.

The sample holds a few counts of this clone. This rearrangement joins TRBV6-1 to TRBJ2-3; TRBD2 matches at 9 bases. CDR3 size: 14 residues. Germline CDR1 MNHNS, CDR2 SASEGT. V was clipped by 4 bases and J by 2 bases; unmatched bases: 1. Here the CDR3 reads CASSGTSATDTQYF. CDR3 bases: TGTGCCAGCAGTGGGACTAGCGCCACAGATACGCAGTATTTT.